Following are 16 T cell receptor beta chains from one sample sequenced in a study of shared clonotypes between healthy human individuals. The table came from immunoSEQ multiplex PCR; TCRdb's copy has only in-frame clones and leaves some out. This sample has roughly 2.5 million clones, with around 90% found just once. Material for sequencing was naive CD4+ T cells sorted from blood. Specified subset: CD45RA+ positively selected. These receptors all stem from a man younger than 30 in good health.

V usage is TRBV27 and J usage is TRBJ1-2; maybe TRBD1 (5 bases). CDR3 size: 15 residues. Germline CDR1 MNHEY, CDR2 SMNVEV (reference sequence). Trimming took 2 bases from V and 1 from J, leaving 11 bases between them. The CDR3 loop reads CASSLGGLGNYGYTF. The DNA of the CDR3 is TGTGCCAGCAGTTTAGGGGGACTGGGTAACTATGGCTACACCTTC.

The V and J genes are TRBV6-5 and TRBJ1-2; D gene ambiguous. Germline assignment: CDR1 MNHEY and CDR2 SVGAGI. V lost 2 bases to trimming and J lost 3 bases, with 13 bases between them. This CDR3 comprises 15 residues. The CDR3 region has the DNA TGTGCCAGCAGTTACCTGAAGTCGAGGGACTATGGCTACACCTTC. It translates to CASSYLKSRDYGYTF.

The V and J genes are TRBV2 and TRBJ2-3; D ambiguous. Trimming pared 5 bases from V and 3 bases from J, leaving 6 bases between. The CDR3 length is 12 residues. CDR1 is SNHLY and CDR2 is FYNNEI in the germline V gene. DNA for the CDR3: TGTGCCAGCAGTCAGGTAACAGATACGCAGTATTTT. Protein product: CASSQVTDTQYF.

The genes are TRBV28 and TRBJ2-2; D possibly corresponds to TRBD2 (6 bases). Germline V gene lookup returns CDR1 MDHEN and CDR2 SYDVKM. The CDR3 contains 14 residues. V lost 8 bases and J lost 1, with 11 bases in between. The CDR3 DNA sequence: TGTGCCAGCCTGCAAGCGGGGAACACCGGGGAGCTGTTTTTT. Its translation is CASLQAGNTGELFF.

For this clone: The sample holds other DNA sequences that translate to the same CDR3. V is TRBV10-3 and J is TRBJ2-7; D possibly corresponds to TRBD1 (5 bases). The CDR3 contains 12 residues. Germline V gene data show CDR1 as ENHRY and CDR2 as SYGVKD. The V end was cut by 2 bases, the J end by 5 bases, with 7 bases between. The CDR3: CAISESRDEQYF. Written as DNA, the CDR3 is TGTGCCATCAGTGAGAGCAGGGACGAGCAGTACTTC.

A note on this clone: This sample also contains other DNA sequences that code for the same CDR3. V and J are TRBV7-2 and TRBJ2-7, with D possibly matching TRBD1 (7 bases). V gave up 5 bases and J gave up 0 bases, with 11 bases separating them. The CDR3 runs to 14 residues. CDR1 and CDR2 from the germline V gene are SGHTA and FQGNSA. The CDR3 protein is CASSPGGSSYEQYF. The CDR3 bases are TGTGCCAGCAGCCCAGGGGGGAGCTCCTACGAGCAGTACTTC.

Comments on this clone: The junction does not match germline at one end; this may be a read error. This CDR3 is CASSPSTGGSGAQYF. CDR3 bases: TGTGCTAGCAGCCCTTCAACAGGGGGTTCCGGCGCCCAGTACTTC. The chain carries TRBV2 and TRBJ2-5, with 8 positions matching TRBD1. Germline assignment: CDR1 SNHLY and CDR2 FYNNEI. This CDR3 is 15 amino acids long.

The chain joins TRBV15 to TRBJ2-3; a possible D gene is TRBD1 (6 bases). V shed 2 bases and J shed 0 bases, with 18 bases lying between them. Germline V gene lookup returns CDR1 LNHNV and CDR2 YYDKDF (reference sequence). This CDR3 has 18 residues. The CDR3 protein is CATSRLSTGLTSTDTQYF. The DNA of the CDR3 is TGTGCCACCAGCAGACTAAGTACAGGGTTAACTAGCACAGATACGCAGTATTTT.

The chain carries TRBV25-1 and TRBJ2-6; maybe TRBD1 (7 bases). CDR1 and CDR2 (germline): MGHDK, SYGVNS. This CDR3 is built from 18 residues. V shed 5 bases and J shed 0 bases, with 17 bases lying between them. The CDR3 sequence: CASSPSRGAYSGANVLTF. The CDR3 DNA sequence: TGTGCCAGCAGTCCCTCCAGGGGGGCGTACTCTGGGGCCAACGTCCTGACTTTC.

This CDR3 is CASRNGQGDTEAFF. Written as DNA, the CDR3 is TGTGCCAGCAGGAACGGACAGGGAGATACTGAAGCTTTCTTT. This sequence joins TRBV28 and TRBJ1-1, with TRBD1 identical over 8 bases. CDR1 is MDHEN, CDR2 SYDVKM, per germline. V trimming: 6 bases; J trimming: 5 bases; junction bases outside the gene matches: 8. This CDR3 spans 14 amino acids.

The chain uses TRBV19 and TRBJ2-7; 8 nucleotides line up with TRBD2. Trimming removed 3 bases from V and 9 bases from J; junction bases left unmatched: 10. Germline V gene data show CDR1 as LNHDA and CDR2 as SQIVND (reference sequence). CDR3 size: 14 residues. CDR3 protein: CASSMGLGYGGQYF. CDR3 in DNA: TGTGCCAGTAGTATGGGACTAGGTTACGGCGGGCAGTACTTC.

V is TRBV7-6 and J is TRBJ2-2; perhaps TRBD1 as D (6 bases). The CDR3 consists of 15 residues. V was clipped by 3 bases and J by 1 base, with 9 bases between them. From germline, CDR1 is SGHVS and CDR2 FNYEAQ. The CDR3 protein is CASSFTGKNTGELFF. The CDR3 coding sequence is TGTGCCAGCAGCTTTACAGGGAAGAACACCGGGGAGCTGTTTTTT.

This sequence joins TRBV19 and TRBJ2-2, with D unresolved. Trimming removed 0 bases at V and 6 bases at J, with 14 bases between. Germline CDR1 is LNHDA and CDR2 is SQIVND (reference sequence). This CDR3 contains 16 residues. In DNA, the CDR3 is TGTGCCAGTAGTATAGACCATTTGTCGGTTCCCGGGGAGCTGTTTTTT. Translation gives CASSIDHLSVPGELFF.

The chain has TRBV19 and TRBJ1-2; the D gene is possibly TRBD1 (5 bases). The germline gives CDR1 LNHDA, CDR2 SQIVND (reference sequence). CDR3 length: 15 amino acids. V dropped 7 bases and J dropped 0 bases, with 15 bases sitting between them. CDR3 in DNA: TGTGCCAGTAATGATGCAGGGTCCACTAACTATGGCTACACCTTC. Protein sequence: CASNDAGSTNYGYTF.

This chain links TRBV6-5 with TRBJ1-1; D may be TRBD1 (6 bases). The V end was cut by 5 bases, the J end by 4 bases, with 17 bases between. CDR1 is MNHEY and CDR2 is SVGAGI in the germline V gene. The CDR3 has 15 amino acids. CDR3 sequence (DNA): TGTGCCAGCAGTCAGGGCAGGGGTTGGGGCACTGAAGCTTTCTTT. This sequence encodes CASSQGRGWGTEAFF.

The sample holds a few counts of this clone. The chain uses TRBV19 and TRBJ1-1; D gene ambiguous. This CDR3 comprises 12 residues. Trimming cost V 8 bases and J 4 bases, with 11 bases left between them. Germline CDR1 reads LNHDA; CDR2 reads SQIVND (reference sequence). The CDR3: CASQRASTEAFF. The CDR3 DNA follows: TGTGCCAGTCAAAGAGCCAGCACTGAAGCTTTCTTT.